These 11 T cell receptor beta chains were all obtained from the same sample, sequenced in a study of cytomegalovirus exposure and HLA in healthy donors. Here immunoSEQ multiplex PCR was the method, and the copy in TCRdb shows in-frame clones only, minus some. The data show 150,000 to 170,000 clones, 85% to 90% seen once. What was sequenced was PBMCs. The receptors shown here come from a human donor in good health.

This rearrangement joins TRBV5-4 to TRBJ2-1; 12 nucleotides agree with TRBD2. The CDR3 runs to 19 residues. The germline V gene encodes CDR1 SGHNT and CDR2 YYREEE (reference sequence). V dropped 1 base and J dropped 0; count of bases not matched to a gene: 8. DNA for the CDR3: TGTGCCAGCAGCTTGCTGGGGCTAGCGGGGGGGGACTCCTACAATGAGCAGTTCTTC. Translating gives CASSLLGLAGGDSYNEQFF.

The DNA of the CDR3 is TGTGCCAGCAGCTTTAAGGACGGCCCGGGGGAGCAGTTCTTC. Residues: CASSFKDGPGEQFF. The chain links TRBV7-8 to TRBJ2-1; possible D gene TRBD2, 5 bases. Germline V gives CDR1 SGHVS, CDR2 FQNEAQ. V lost 3 bases and J 10 bases, leaving 16 bases between the germline ends. This CDR3 has 14 residues.

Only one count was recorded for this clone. CDR3 sequence (DNA): TGTGCCAGCAGCTTCGGAATGGGACAGCCGATCTATAGCAATCAGCCCCAGCATTTT. Residues: CASSFGMGQPIYSNQPQHF. The chain recombines TRBV7-9 with TRBJ1-5, with TRBD1 matching 7 bases. Germline-derived CDR1 and CDR2 are SEHNR and FQNEAQ (reference sequence). V shed 3 bases and J 0 bases; nucleotides not matched to a gene: 14. The CDR3 loop spans 19 amino acids.

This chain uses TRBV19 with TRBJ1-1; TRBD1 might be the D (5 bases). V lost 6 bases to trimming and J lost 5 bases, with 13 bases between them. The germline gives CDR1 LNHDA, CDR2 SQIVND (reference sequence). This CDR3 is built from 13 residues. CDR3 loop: CASSDSQWTEAFF. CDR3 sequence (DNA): TGTGCCAGTAGCGACAGTCAGTGGACTGAAGCTTTCTTT.

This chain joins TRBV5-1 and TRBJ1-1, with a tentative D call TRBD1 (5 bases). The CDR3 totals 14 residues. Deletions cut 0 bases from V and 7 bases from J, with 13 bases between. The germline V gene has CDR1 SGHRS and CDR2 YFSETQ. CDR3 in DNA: TGCGCCAGCAGCTTGGATGGAGGGCAGGGTGAAGCTTTCTTT. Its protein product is CASSLDGGQGEAFF.

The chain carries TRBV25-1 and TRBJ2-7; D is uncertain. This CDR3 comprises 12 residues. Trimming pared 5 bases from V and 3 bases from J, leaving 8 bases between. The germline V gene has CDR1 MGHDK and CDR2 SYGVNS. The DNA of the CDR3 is TGTGCCAGCAGTTCACCACACTACGAGCAGTACTTC. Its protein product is CASSSPHYEQYF.

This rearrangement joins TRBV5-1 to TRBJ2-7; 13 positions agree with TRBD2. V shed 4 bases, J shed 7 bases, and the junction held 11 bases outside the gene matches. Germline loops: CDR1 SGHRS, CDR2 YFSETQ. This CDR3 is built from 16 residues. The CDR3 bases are TGCGCCAGCAGCCGAGGAACCGGGACTAGCGGGACTGAGCAGTACTTC. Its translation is CASSRGTGTSGTEQYF.

CDR3 coding DNA: TGTGCCAGCTCACCATCCCCACAGCTCATGAACACTGAAGCTTTCTTT. Translated, it gives CASSPSPQLMNTEAFF. The J gene is TRBJ1-1, the V gene TRBV18; D is unclear. Germline V CDR1 and CDR2: KGHSH, LQKENI. V was clipped by 2 bases and J by 0 bases, with 13 bases between them. CDR3 length: 16 amino acids. The full variable domain, in which reference TRBV18 and TRBJ1-1 provide the parts outside the CDR3, is NAGVMQNPRHLVRRRGQEARLRCSPMKGHSHVYWYRQLPEEGLKFMVYLQKENIIDESGMPKERFSAEFPKEGPSILRIQQVVRGDSAAYFCASSPSPQLMNTEAFFGQGTRLTVV.

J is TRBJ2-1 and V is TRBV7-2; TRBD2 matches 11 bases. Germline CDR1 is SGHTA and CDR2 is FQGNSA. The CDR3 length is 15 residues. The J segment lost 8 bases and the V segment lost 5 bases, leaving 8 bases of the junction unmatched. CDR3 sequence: CASSKTSGSIYEQFF. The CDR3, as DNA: TGTGCCAGCAGCAAAACTAGCGGGAGCATCTATGAGCAGTTCTTC.

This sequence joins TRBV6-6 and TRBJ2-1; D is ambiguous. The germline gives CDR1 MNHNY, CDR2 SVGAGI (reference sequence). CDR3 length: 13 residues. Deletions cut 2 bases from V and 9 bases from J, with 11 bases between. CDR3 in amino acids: CASSYPDLAEQFF. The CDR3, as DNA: TGTGCCAGCAGTTACCCCGATTTGGCTGAGCAGTTCTTC.

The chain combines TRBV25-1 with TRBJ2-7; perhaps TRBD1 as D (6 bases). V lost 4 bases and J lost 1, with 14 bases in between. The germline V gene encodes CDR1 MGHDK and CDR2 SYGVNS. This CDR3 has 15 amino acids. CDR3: CASSASQGSSYEQYF. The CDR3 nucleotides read TGTGCCAGCAGTGCCTCACAGGGATCTTCCTACGAGCAGTACTTC.